This T cell receptor (beta chain) was captured by sequencing in a study of Graves' ophthalmopathy and Graves' hyperthyroidism listed by TCRdb under 2018. About the full investigation: Peripheral blood samples were taken at the time of initial diagnosis, before any treatment was given. Following sample collection, hyperthyroidism patients were given methimazole at a starting dose of 30 mg daily, and ophthalmopathy patients were given high-dose intravenous methylprednisolone. In total, 135 blood samples were TCR-sequenced: 40 to 45 ophthalmopathy, approximately 80 hyperthyroidism and some 17 hyperthyroidism-to-ophthalmopathy patients. The study used signatures of the TCR beta repertoire to tell Graves' ophthalmopathy apart from Graves' hyperthyroidism and to predict which patients would progress to ophthalmopathy. For independent validation, a separate cohort was made up of 18 to 20 hyperthyroidism patients plus 17 patients who later progressed from hyperthyroidism to ophthalmopathy. A discovery set of more than 90 patients (under 45 ophthalmopathy, 55 to 60 stable hyperthyroidism) was enrolled to explore V-J signatures distinguishing ophthalmopathy from hyperthyroidism. In roughly 6 hyperthyroidism patients, the T-cell repertoires found in thyroid tissue were compared with those found in blood.

This clonotype was observed once. Its antigen has not been determined. No clone much larger than this one lies a single base away; base qualities are absent. One read represents weak support. TCR beta CDR3 regions were amplified from RNA transcripts for repertoire sequencing. A first-round RT-PCR used HTBI primers with the Qiagen OneStep RT-PCR kit, followed by a second-round multiplex PCR, size selection and purification. Sequencing of the libraries was carried out on an Illumina HiSeq2000 in paired-end mode with 100 bp reads. On the study's bioinformatics: Reads were processed with SOAPnuke, discarding reads with adapters, uncalled bases, mean Phred below 15, or no exact constant-primer or identifier match. COPE v1.2.5 was used to merge the high-quality paired reads. Each unique nucleotide sequence was treated as a clonotype, and MiTCR v1.1 was used to align the clonotypes to the IMGT TRB V, D and J references. The analysis was limited to V-J combinations with a frequency above 0.0001, which together covered 99.2% of repertoires. For each V-J combination, a TCR clonal expansion and chaos score was defined as F50 clonal expansion divided by the chaos observed in the TCRdist matrix. Welch's t-statistics and random forest were used to reduce the features to some 13 V-J combinations, which were then used as input to a naive Bayes classifier. Thyroid-blood repertoire similarity was quantified with the Morisita-Horn index. Through fastp at Q25 and MiXCR, TCRdb rebuilt clones from the public reads, retaining in-frame beta chains. Duplicate CDR3 protein sequences are folded into a single record with the most common DNA and genes. The V and J calls here are based on TCRdb, not the publication. Present in this sample are 300,000 to 350,000 distinct CDR3 sequences, 17% of which were seen just once. Around an eighth of the sample is in the top ten clones.

V loses 1 base, J loses 6 bases, and the germline ends lie 10 bases apart. According to the germline V gene, CDR1 reads SGHAT and CDR2 reads FQNNGV. The CDR3 measures 13 amino acids from cysteine to phenylalanine. Just the 39-base CDR3 DNA is kept, in frame starting at base 1. Findings and caveats that apply to the study as a whole: Ophthalmopathy was separated from stable hyperthyroidism by the 13-signature model with 87.88% sensitivity and around 81% specificity in cross-validation and with 80%/75% in the test set. Sample size was not predetermined statistically, and investigators were not blinded to group allocation. In validation, the model predicted ophthalmopathy progression with more than 55% sensitivity and about 77% specificity; 12 predicted patients were CT-confirmed with GO in a median of about 7.1 months. Among expanded thyroid clonotypes with frequency above 0.001, most also showed up in blood, which suggests that blood repertoires may reflect the thyroid immune response.

The ophthalmopathy patients had moderately to severely active disease, with a Clinical Activity Score of 3 or higher, a NOSPECS grade of 4 or higher, and a disease duration of less than 3 months. Patients with other autoimmune diseases, uncontrolled infections, pregnancy or lactation were excluded. Clinical symptoms, serum thyroxine, TRAb, thyroid ultrasound and orbital computed tomography formed the basis of the diagnosis. PBMCs were isolated from 8 to 10 ml of fresh peripheral blood by Ficoll-Paque density gradient centrifugation. Total RNA was extracted with Trizol reagent and quality-checked on an Agilent 2100 Bioanalyzer.

The sequenced material came from peripheral blood. This clonotype was obtained from an adult man with Graves' ophthalmopathy. The chain joins TRBV11-2 to TRBJ2-7; tentative D gene TRBD2, with 6 bases matching. The CDR3 amino acid sequence is: CASSLGGTLEQYF. Here is the DNA: TGTGCCAGCAGCTTAGGGGGGACTCTCGAGCAGTACTTC.